This entry lists 4 T cell receptor beta chains sequenced from one sample in a study of cytomegalovirus exposure and HLA in healthy donors. Both 60 Vbeta primers and 13 Jbeta primers went into the PCR. TCRdb's copy holds only in-frame clones and misses some; the assay was immunoSEQ multiplex PCR. The repertoire holds some 90,000 clones, with about four fifths as singletons. Sequenced input: PBMCs. The receptors were sampled from a man aged 45-65 years in good health and CMV-seropositive.

The chain employs TRBV29-1 and TRBJ2-3; D may be TRBD1 (5 bases). Trimming took off 4 bases at V and 2 bases at J, with 7 bases between the two ends. Germline CDR1 and CDR2: SQVTM and ANQGSEA. CDR3 length: 12 residues. The CDR3 DNA reads as TGCAGCGTTGGGACAAACACAGATACGCAGTATTTT. Protein: CSVGTNTDTQYF.

This clone has only a few counts. V and J are TRBV27 and TRBJ2-7; 9 nucleotides agree with TRBD1. CDR1 and CDR2 (germline): MNHEY, SMNVEV (reference sequence). V shed 7 bases and J 7 bases; nucleotides not matched to a gene: 11. CDR3 size: 14 residues. The CDR3 nucleotides are TGTGCCAGCACCCCATGGGACAGGGTAGAAGAGCAGTACTTC. It yields the protein CASTPWDRVEEQYF.

J is TRBJ1-4 and V is TRBV5-1, with TRBD1 identical over 8 bases. This CDR3 spans 14 amino acids. The trim removed 0 bases at V and 5 bases at J, leaving 0 bases unmatched. Germline assignment: CDR1 SGHRS and CDR2 YFSETQ. The CDR3 reads CASSLGTGNEKLFF. In DNA form, the CDR3 reads TGCGCCAGCAGCTTGGGGACAGGGAATGAAAAACTGTTTTTT.

The rearrangement links TRBV19 to TRBJ2-7; the match to TRBD2 covers 7 bases. This CDR3 has 15 amino acids. Germline lookup yields CDR1 LNHDA and CDR2 SQIVND (reference sequence). V lost 1 base, J lost 4 bases, and 7 bases stayed unmatched. The DNA of the CDR3 is TGTGCCAGTAGTATAGGGACTAGTGTCGTTTACGAGCAGTACTTC. Translation: CASSIGTSVVYEQYF.